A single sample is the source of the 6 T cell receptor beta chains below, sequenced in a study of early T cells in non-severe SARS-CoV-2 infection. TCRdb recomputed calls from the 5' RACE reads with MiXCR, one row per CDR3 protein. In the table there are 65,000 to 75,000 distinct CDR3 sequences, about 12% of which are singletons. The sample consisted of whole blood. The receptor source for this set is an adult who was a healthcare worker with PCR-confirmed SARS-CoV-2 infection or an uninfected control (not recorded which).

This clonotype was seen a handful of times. CDR3 sequence: CASSPWGDRDSPLHF. CDR3 DNA sequence: TGTGCCAGCAGCCCGTGGGGGGATCGCGATTCACCCCTCCACTTT. The J gene is TRBJ1-6, the V gene TRBV11-1; possible D gene TRBD1, 5 bases. With 5 bases removed from V and 8 bases from J, the gap between germline ends came to 16 bases. In germline, CDR1 is SGHAT, CDR2 FQDESV (reference sequence). This CDR3 is built from 15 residues.

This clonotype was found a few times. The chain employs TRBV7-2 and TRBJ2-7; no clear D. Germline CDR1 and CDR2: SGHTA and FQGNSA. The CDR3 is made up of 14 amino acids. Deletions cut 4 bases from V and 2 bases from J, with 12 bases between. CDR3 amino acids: CASSSEIGPYEQYF. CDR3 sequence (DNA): TGTGCCAGCAGCTCCGAGATAGGACCCTACGAGCAGTACTTC.

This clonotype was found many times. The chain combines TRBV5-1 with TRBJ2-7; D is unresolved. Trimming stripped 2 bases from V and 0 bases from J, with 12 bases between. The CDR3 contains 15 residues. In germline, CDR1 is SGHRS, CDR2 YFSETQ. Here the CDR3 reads CASSFRAGSSYEQYF. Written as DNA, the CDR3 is TGCGCCAGCAGCTTTCGGGCAGGCAGCTCCTACGAGCAGTACTTC.

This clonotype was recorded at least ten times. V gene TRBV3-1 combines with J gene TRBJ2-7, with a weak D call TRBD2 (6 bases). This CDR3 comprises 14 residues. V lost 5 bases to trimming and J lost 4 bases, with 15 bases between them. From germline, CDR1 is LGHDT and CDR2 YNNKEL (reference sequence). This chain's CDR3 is CASSVGTSRYEQYF. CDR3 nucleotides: TGTGCCAGCAGCGTCGGGACTTCCAGGTACGAGCAGTACTTC.

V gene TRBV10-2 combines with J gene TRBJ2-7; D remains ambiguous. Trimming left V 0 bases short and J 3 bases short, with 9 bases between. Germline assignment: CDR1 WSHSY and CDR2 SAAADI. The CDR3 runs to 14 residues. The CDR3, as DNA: TGCGCCAGCAGTGAGTCGCTGGAGTACTACGAGCAGTACTTC. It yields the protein CASSESLEYYEQYF.

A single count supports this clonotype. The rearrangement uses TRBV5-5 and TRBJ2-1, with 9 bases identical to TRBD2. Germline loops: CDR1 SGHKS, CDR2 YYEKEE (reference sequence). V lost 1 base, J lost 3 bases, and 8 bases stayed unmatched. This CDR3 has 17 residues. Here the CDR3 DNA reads TGTGCCAGCAGCTTGTTCGAGGGACTAGCTGGCTACAATGAGCAGTTCTTC. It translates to CASSLFEGLAGYNEQFF.